This T cell receptor beta chain was obtained from a study of identical twins. Comment on this clonotype: The antigen is unknown.

TCRdb analysed the 5' RACE reads with MiXCR anew, one entry per CDR3 protein. The data show around 470,000 distinct CDR3 sequences, with 13% to 15% seen just once and more than 0.5% held by the top ten. This CDR3 has 14 amino acids. Trimming left V 3 bases short and J 8 bases short, with 13 bases between. The V gene's germline CDR1 is ENHRY and CDR2 SYGVKD. Broader study findings: With beta out-of-frame sequences, excess sharing by twins was weaker.

These data were likewise used in another study, on yellow fever vaccine responses in identical twins.

The sample was CD4+ T cells sorted from blood. V usage is TRBV10-3 and J usage is TRBJ1-4; D is unclear. This sequence was found in a woman younger than 35 in good health. CDR3 sequence (DNA): TGTGCCATCAGTGAATACTCAGACGGAGAAAAACTGTTTTTT. Amino acids: CAISEYSDGEKLFF.